These T cell receptor beta chains were read from a single sample in a study of blood T cell repertoires in COVID-19. Sequenced by immunoSEQ multiplex PCR; TCRdb stores in-frame clones only, minus some. The profile shows under 100,000 clones, about 89% of them singletons. Sequences were obtained from peripheral blood. Receptors were obtained from a human donor in a cohort sampled during active COVID-19. The CDR3 runs from the conserved cysteine through the conserved F or W. A D gene is named only where the DNA matches it firmly. The listing skips clone size in some rows; elsewhere it reads once, few, many or a size class.

>-|TRBV9|TRBJ1-2|-
TGTGCCAGCAGCGTGAGGCAGAACTATGGCTACACCTTC
CASSVRQNYGYTF
>-|TRBV30|TRBJ1-4|-
TGTGCCTGGAGTGTACAGAGAGCAACTAATGAAAAACTGTTTTTT
CAWSVQRATNEKLFF
>-|TRBV3-1/TRBV3-2|TRBJ2-3|-
TGTGCCAGCAGCCGGCGATTACAGGGATTTGGGTCAGATACGCAGTATTTT
CASSRRLQGFGSDTQYF
>-|TRBV19|TRBJ1-4|-
TGTGCCAGTAGTATAGAGGTCGTGACAGGAAGGAATGAAAAACTGTTTTTT
CASSIEVVTGRNEKLFF
>-|TRBV3-1/TRBV3-2|TRBJ2-2|-
TGTGCCAGCAGCCGGAGTAATGTCGGGGAGCTGTTTTTT
CASSRSNVGELFF
>TRBD2|TRBV6-5|TRBJ2-3|-
TGTGCCAGCAATCGCGGGGGTGCCGCAGATACGCAGTATTTT
CASNRGGAADTQYF
>-|TRBV11-2|TRBJ1-1|-
TGTGCCAGCAGCTCCACGGACACTGAAGCTTTCTTT
CASSSTDTEAFF
>-|TRBV4-1|TRBJ1-2|-
TGCGCCAGCAGCCCAGGCGCGGGGGCAAACTATGGCTACACCTTC
CASSPGAGANYGYTF
>-|TRBV25-1|TRBJ1-1|once
TGTGCCAGCAGTGAATATGGCTCAGGGAACACTGAAGCTTTCTTT
CASSEYGSGNTEAFF
>-|TRBV30|TRBJ2-2|-
TGTGCCTGGAGTGTACTATCGGGGGTGGGGGAGCTGTTTTTT
CAWSVLSGVGELFF
>TRBD1|TRBV6-5|TRBJ2-7|-
TGTGCCAGCCTCTTGACAGGGGGCTACGAGCAGTACTTC
CASLLTGGYEQYF
>TRBD1|TRBV2|TRBJ2-3|-
TGTGCCAGCAGTGTTCGCACAGGGGGCGGCCCAGATACGCAGTATTTT
CASSVRTGGGPDTQYF
>-|TRBV11-2|TRBJ2-1|-
TGTGCCAGCAGCCTACGCAATGAGCAGTTCTTC
CASSLRNEQFF
>-|TRBV19|TRBJ2-6|-
TGTGCCAGTAGTCCTCAGGGAACTGGGGCCAACGTCCTGACTTTC
CASSPQGTGANVLTF
>TRBD2|TRBV7-3|TRBJ2-3|-
TGTGCCAGCACCCTGAGGACTAGCGGGTTTCGCACAGATACGCAGTATTTT
CASTLRTSGFRTDTQYF
>-|TRBV7-2|TRBJ2-1|-
TGTGCCAGCAGCTTAAGGGCGGGGTCCCTCGGTGAGCAGTTCTTC
CASSLRAGSLGEQFF
>-|TRBV19|TRBJ1-5|-
TGTGCCAGTACCTCGACAGATCGCAATCAGCCCCAGCATTTT
CASTSTDRNQPQHF
>-|TRBV7-9|TRBJ2-3|-
TGTGCCAGCAGCCGGAGGCACACAGATACGCAGTATTTT
CASSRRHTDTQYF
>-|TRBV5-5|TRBJ1-5|-
TGTGCCAGCAGCTTGACAGGGTCACGACAGCCCCAGCATTTT
CASSLTGSRQPQHF
>-|TRBV7-3|TRBJ2-2|-
TGTGCCAGCAGCCTTAGGGGCTCTCCTCCAGCCGGGGAGCTGTTTTTT
CASSLRGSPPAGELFF
>TRBD1|TRBV6-1|TRBJ1-5|few
TGTGCCAGCAGTGAAGAGGGCAGGGGGCTTCAGCCCCAGCATTTT
CASSEEGRGLQPQHF
>-|TRBV27|TRBJ1-5|-
TGTGCCAGCAGTTCAGAGGGCTGGGGCAATCAGCCCCAGCATTTT
CASSSEGWGNQPQHF
>TRBD2|TRBV5-1|TRBJ2-3|once
TGCGCCAGCAGCCTTATAGCGGGGGCTAGCACAGATACGCAGTATTTT
CASSLIAGASTDTQYF
>TRBD2|TRBV3-1/TRBV3-2|TRBJ2-1|-
TGTGCCAGCAGCACGACTAGCGGGGGGGGCAATGAGCAGTTCTTC
CASSTTSGGGNEQFF
>-|TRBV6-5|TRBJ2-2|few
TGTGCCAGCAGTTATGTCTCCGGGGAGCTGTTTTTT
CASSYVSGELFF
>TRBD1|TRBV4-3|TRBJ2-1|-
TGCGCCAGCAGCCATGGACAGGGGTGGAATGAGCAGTTCTTC
CASSHGQGWNEQFF
>-|TRBV7-2|TRBJ2-1|-
TGTGCCAGCAGCTTAGTGGGGGGCTCCTACAATGAGCAGTTCTTC
CASSLVGGSYNEQFF
>TRBD1|TRBV3-1/TRBV3-2|TRBJ2-5|-
TGTGCCAGCAGTCACGACAGGGCGGGGACCCAGTACTTC
CASSHDRAGTQYF
>TRBD1|TRBV28|TRBJ1-1|once
TGTGCCAGCAGACCGGGACAGGGGAACACTGAAGCTTTCTTT
CASRPGQGNTEAFF
>-|TRBV19|TRBJ2-1|-
TGTGCCAGTAGCCCAAAGGGGGACAATTGGAATGAGCAGTTCTTC
CASSPKGDNWNEQFF
>-|TRBV18|TRBJ1-1|-
TGTGCCAGCTCACCAGGGGCTGGTGGGAACACTGAAGCTTTCTTT
CASSPGAGGNTEAFF
>TRBD2|TRBV4-2|TRBJ2-3|-
TGTGCCAGCAGCCACCAAGCGGGGGGGCCGGGAGATACGCAGTATTTT
CASSHQAGGPGDTQYF
>-|TRBV6-2/TRBV6-3|TRBJ1-5|-
TGTGCCAGCAGCCAGTCTGGGCCCGTCAATCAGCCCCAGCATTTT
CASSQSGPVNQPQHF